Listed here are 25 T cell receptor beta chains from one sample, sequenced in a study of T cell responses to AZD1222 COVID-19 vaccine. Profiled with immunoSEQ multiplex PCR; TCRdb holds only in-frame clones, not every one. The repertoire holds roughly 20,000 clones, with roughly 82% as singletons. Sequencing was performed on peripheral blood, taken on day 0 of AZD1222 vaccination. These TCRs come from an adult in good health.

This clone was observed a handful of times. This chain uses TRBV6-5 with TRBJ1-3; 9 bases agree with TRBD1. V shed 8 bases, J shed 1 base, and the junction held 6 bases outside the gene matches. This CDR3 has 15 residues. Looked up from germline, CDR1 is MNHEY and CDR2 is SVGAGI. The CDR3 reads CASRPGTGSGNTIYF. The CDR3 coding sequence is TGTGCCAGCCGTCCCGGGACAGGGTCTGGAAACACCATATATTTT.

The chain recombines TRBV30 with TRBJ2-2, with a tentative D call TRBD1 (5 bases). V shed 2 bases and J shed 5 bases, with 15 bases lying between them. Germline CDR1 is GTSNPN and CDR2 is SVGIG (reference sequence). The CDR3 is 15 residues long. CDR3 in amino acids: CAWSRVGVETGELFF. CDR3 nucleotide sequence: TGTGCCTGGAGTCGGGTAGGGGTAGAGACCGGGGAGCTGTTTTTT.

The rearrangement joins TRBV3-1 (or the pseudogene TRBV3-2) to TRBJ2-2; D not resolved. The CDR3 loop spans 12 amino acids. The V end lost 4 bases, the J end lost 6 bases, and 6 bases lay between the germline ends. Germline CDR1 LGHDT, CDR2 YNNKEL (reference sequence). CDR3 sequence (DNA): TGTGCCAGCAGCCGCACCCCCGGGGAGCTGTTTTTT. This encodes CASSRTPGELFF.

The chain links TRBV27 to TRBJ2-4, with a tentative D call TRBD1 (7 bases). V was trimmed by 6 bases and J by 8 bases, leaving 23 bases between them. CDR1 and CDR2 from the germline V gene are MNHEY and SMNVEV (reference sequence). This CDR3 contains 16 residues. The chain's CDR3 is CASRPLSGQGGHIQYF. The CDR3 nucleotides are TGTGCCAGCAGACCTCTATCGGGCCAGGGGGGCCACATTCAGTACTTC.

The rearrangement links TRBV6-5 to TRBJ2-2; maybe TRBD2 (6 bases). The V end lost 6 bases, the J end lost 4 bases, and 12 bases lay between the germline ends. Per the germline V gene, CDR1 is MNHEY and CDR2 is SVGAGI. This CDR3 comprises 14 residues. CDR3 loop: CASRRLAITGELFF. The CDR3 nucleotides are TGTGCCAGCAGGAGGCTAGCGATCACCGGGGAGCTGTTTTTT.

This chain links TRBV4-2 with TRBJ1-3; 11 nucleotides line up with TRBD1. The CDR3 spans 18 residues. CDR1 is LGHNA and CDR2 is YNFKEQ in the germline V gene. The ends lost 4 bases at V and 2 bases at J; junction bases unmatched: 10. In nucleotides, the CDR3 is TGTGCCAGCAGCCCTCGCCATGGACAGGGGGCAACTGGAAACACCATATATTTT. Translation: CASSPRHGQGATGNTIYF.

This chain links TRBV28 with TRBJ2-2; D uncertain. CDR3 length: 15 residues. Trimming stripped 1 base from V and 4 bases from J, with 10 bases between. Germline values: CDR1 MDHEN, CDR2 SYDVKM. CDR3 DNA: TGTGCCAGCAGTTTATCCCCGGATCGCACCGGGGAGCTGTTTTTT. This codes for CASSLSPDRTGELFF. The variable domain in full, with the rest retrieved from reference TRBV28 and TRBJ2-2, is DVKVTQSSRYLVKRTGEKVFLECVQDMDHENMFWYRQDPGLGLRLIYFSYDVKMKEKGDIPEGYSVSREKKERFSLILESASTNQTSMYLCASSLSPDRTGELFFGEGSRLTVL.

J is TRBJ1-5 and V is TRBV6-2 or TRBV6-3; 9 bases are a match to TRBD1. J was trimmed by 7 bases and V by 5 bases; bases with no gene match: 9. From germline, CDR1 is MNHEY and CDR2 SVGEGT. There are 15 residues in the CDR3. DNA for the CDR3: TGTGCCAGCAGTCCGGGACAGGGAGAATGGCAGCCCCAGCATTTT. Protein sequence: CASSPGQGEWQPQHF.

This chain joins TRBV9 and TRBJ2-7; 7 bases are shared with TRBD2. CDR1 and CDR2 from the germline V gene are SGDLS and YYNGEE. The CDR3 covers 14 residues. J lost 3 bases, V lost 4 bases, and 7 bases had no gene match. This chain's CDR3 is CASSPRGGVYEQYF. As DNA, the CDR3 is TGTGCCAGCAGCCCTCGTGGGGGGGTCTACGAGCAGTACTTC.

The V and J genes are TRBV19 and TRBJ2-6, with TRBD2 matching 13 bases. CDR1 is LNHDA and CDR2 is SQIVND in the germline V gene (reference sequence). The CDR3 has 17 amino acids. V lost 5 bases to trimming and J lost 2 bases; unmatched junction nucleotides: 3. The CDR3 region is CASSRTSGRTGANVLTF. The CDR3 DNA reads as TGTGCCAGTAGTCGGACTAGCGGGAGAACTGGGGCCAACGTCCTGACTTTC. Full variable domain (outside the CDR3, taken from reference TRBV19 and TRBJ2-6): DGGITQSPKYLFRKEGQNVTLSCEQNLNHDAMYWYRQDPGQGLRLIYYSQIVNDFQKGDIAEGYSVSREKKESFPLTVTSAQKNPTAFYLCASSRTSGRTGANVLTFGAGSRLTVL.

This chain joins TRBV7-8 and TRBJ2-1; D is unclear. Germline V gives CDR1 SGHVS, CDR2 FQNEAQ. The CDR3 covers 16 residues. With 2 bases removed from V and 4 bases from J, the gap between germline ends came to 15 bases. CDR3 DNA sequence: TGTGCCAGCAGCTTACGCCAGGACCAAAAGTACAATGAGCAGTTCTTC. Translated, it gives CASSLRQDQKYNEQFF. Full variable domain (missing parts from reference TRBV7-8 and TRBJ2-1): GAGVSQSPRYKVAKRGQDVALRCDPISGHVSLFWYQQALGQGPEFLTYFQNEAQLDKSGLPSDRFFAERPEGSVSTLKIQRTQQEDSAVYLCASSLRQDQKYNEQFFGPGTRLTVL.

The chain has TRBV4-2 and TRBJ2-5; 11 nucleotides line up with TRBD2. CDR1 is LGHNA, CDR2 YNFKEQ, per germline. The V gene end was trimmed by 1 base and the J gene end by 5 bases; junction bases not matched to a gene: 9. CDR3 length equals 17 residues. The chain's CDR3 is CASSQGFSGGARETQYF. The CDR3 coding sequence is TGTGCCAGCAGCCAAGGTTTTAGCGGGGGGGCCAGGGAGACCCAGTACTTC.

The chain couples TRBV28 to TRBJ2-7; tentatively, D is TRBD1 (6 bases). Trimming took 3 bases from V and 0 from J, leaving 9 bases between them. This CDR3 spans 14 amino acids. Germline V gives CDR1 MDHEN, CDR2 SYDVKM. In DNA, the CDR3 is TGTGCCAGCAGTTTCCAGGGGAGCTCCTACGAGCAGTACTTC. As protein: CASSFQGSSYEQYF.

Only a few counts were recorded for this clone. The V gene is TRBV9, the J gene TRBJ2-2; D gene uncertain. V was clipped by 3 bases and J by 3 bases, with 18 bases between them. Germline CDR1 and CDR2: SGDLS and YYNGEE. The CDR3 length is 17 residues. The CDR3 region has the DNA TGTGCCAGCAGCGATAGAAGGGAACTGGCGGACACCGGGGAGCTGTTTTTT. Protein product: CASSDRRELADTGELFF. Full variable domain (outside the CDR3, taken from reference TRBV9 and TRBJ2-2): DSGVTQTPKHLITATGQRVTLRCSPRSGDLSVYWYQQSLDQGLQFLIQYYNGEERAKGNILERFSAQQFPDLHSELNLSSLELGDSALYFCASSDRRELADTGELFFGEGSRLTVL.

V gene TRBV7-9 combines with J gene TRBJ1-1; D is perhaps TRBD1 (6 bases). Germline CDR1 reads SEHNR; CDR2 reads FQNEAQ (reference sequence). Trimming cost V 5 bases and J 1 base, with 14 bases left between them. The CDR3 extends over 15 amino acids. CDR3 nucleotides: TGTGCCAGCAGCGTCAACAGGGACCCGAACACTGAAGCTTTCTTT. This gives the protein CASSVNRDPNTEAFF.

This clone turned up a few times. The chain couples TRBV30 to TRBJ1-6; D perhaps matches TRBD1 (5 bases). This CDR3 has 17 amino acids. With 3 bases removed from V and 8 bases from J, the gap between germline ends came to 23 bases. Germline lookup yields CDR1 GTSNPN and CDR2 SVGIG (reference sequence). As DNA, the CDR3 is TGTGCCTGGAGGGGGGTCACACGGACGGGGTTTCATTCACCCCTCCACTTT. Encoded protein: CAWRGVTRTGFHSPLHF.

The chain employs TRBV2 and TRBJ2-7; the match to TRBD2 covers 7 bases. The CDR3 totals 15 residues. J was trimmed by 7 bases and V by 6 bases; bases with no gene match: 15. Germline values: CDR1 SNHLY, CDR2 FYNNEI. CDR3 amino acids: CASSAGTIAPGEQYF. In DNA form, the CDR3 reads TGTGCCAGCAGCGCCGGGACTATTGCCCCGGGGGAGCAGTACTTC.

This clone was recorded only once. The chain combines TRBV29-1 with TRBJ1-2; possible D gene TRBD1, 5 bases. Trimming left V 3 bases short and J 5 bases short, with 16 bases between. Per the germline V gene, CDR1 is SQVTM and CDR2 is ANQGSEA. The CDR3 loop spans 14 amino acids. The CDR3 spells CSVDGDLSPYGYTF. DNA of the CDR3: TGCAGCGTTGACGGGGACTTAAGTCCTTATGGCTACACCTTC.

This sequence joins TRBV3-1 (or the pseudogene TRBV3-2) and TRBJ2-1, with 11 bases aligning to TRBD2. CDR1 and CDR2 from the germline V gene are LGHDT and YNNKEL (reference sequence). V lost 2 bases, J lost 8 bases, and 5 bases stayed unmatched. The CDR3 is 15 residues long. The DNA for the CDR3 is TGTGCCAGCAGCCAAACTAGCGGGAGACGGGATGAGCAGTTCTTC. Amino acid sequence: CASSQTSGRRDEQFF.

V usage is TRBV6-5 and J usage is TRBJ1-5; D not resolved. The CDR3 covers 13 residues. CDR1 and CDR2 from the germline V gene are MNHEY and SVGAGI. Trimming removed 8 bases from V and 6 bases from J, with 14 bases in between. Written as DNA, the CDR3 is TGTGCCAGCGACCCCGCCCGAGGTCAGCCCCAGCATTTT. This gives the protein CASDPARGQPQHF.

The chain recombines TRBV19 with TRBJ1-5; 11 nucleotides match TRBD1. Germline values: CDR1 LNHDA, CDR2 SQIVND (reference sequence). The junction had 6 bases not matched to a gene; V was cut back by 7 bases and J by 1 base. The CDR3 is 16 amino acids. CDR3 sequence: CASTGTGGGSNQPQHF. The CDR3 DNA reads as TGTGCCAGTACCGGGACAGGGGGAGGGAGCAATCAGCCCCAGCATTTT. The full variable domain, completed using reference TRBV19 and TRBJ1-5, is DGGITQSPKYLFRKEGQNVTLSCEQNLNHDAMYWYRQDPGQGLRLIYYSQIVNDFQKGDIAEGYSVSREKKESFPLTVTSAQKNPTAFYLCASTGTGGGSNQPQHFGDGTRLSIL.

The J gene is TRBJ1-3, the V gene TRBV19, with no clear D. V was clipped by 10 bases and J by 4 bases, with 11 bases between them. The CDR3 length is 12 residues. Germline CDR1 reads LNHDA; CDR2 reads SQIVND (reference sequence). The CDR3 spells CATNSPGNTIYF. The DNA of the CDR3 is TGTGCCACAAATTCTCCCGGAAACACCATATATTTT.

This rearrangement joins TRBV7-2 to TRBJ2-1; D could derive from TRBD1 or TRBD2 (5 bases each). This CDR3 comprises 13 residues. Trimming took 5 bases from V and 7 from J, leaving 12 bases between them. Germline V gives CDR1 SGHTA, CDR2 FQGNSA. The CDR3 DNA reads TGTGCCAGCAGCCCTGCTGGGACGAATGAGCAGTTCTTC. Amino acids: CASSPAGTNEQFF. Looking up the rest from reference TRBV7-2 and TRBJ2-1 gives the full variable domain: GAGVSQSPSNKVTEKGKDVELRCDPISGHTALYWYRQSLGQGLEFLIYFQGNSAPDKSGLPSDRFSAERTGGSVSTLTIQRTQQEDSAVYLCASSPAGTNEQFFGPGTRLTVL.

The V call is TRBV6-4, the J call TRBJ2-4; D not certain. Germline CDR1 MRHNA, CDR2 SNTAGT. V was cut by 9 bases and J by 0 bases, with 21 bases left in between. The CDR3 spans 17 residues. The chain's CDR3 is CAREVSPVYIAKNIQYF. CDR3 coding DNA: TGTGCCAGAGAAGTAAGTCCCGTCTACATAGCCAAAAACATTCAGTACTTC.

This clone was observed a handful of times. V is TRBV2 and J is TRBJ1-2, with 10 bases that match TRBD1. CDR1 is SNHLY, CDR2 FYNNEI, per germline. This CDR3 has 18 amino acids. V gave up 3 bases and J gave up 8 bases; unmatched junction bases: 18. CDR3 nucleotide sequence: TGTGCCAGCAGTGACCACCCGGACAGGGGGAAAAAGGAACTGGGCTACACCTTC. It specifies CASSDHPDRGKKELGYTF.